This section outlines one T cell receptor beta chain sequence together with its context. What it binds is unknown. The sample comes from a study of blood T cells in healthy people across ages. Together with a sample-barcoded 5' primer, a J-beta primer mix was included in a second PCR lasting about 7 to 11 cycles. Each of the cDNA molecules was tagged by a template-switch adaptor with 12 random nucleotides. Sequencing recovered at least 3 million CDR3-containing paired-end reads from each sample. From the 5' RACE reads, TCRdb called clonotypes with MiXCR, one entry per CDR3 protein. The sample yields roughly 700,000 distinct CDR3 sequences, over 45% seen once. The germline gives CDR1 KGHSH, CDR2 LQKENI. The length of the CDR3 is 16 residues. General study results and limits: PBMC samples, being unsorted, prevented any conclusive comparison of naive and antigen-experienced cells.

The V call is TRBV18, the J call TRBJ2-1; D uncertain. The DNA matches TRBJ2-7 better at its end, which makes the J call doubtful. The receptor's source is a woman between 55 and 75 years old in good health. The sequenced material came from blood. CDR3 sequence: CASSPPRAGSYNEQYF. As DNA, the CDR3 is TGTGCCAGCTCACCACCTAGGGCAGGCTCCTACAATGAGCAGTACTTC.